This TCR beta chain emerged from a study of PD-L1 blockade in urothelial cancer. About the research overall: Dosed intravenously at 1,200 mg every 3 weeks, atezolizumab was initiated by patients in the mid-2010s.

V dropped 6 bases and J dropped 9 bases, with 18 bases sitting between them. Germline V gives CDR1 LGHNA, CDR2 YNFKEQ. The CDR3 has 14 residues. The time point here: peripheral blood 6 weeks after treatment start. This table comes from immunoSEQ multiplex PCR, and its TCRdb copy is limited to in-frame clones, with some not included. The data show 90,000 to 130,000 clones, 91% seen once. This TCR came from a man between 60 and 70 years old with urothelial cancer. Sample: PBMCs, taken around atezolizumab (anti-PD-L1) treatment. The chain combines TRBV4-2 with TRBJ2-1; D is perhaps TRBD2 (6 bases). The chain's CDR3 is CASRRDSPPSEQFF. The CDR3 DNA is TGTGCCAGCAGACGGGACTCCCCCCCAAGTGAGCAGTTCTTC.